These 20 T cell receptor beta chains were all obtained from the same sample, sequenced in a study of immune heterogeneity within non-small cell lung tumors. TCR beta CDR3 was amplified by multiplex PCR using 32 V and 13 J primers. TCRdb used MiXCR to reprocess the multiplex PCR reads, holding one entry per CDR3 protein. The top ten clones hold around 20% of a sample with 4,000 to 5,000 distinct CDR3 sequences, 33% of them seen once. Template was bulk tumor genomic DNA, approximately 560 ng per sample. Surgery yielded several widely spaced biopsies per primary tumor. Newly diagnosed with untreated non-small cell lung cancer, the patients underwent curative surgery. Material: lung tumor tissue. These TCRs come from a woman between 50 and 59 years old with non-small cell lung cancer.

The chain employs TRBV5-1 and TRBJ1-1, with D perhaps TRBD1 (6 bases). The CDR3 totals 15 residues. Looked up from germline, CDR1 is SGHRS and CDR2 is YFSETQ. V lost 0 bases, J lost 6 bases, and 15 bases lay in between. CDR3 region: CASSLGPGGGSEAFF. The CDR3 bases are TGCGCCAGCAGCTTGGGGCCGGGGGGGGGCTCTGAAGCTTTCTTT.

This clonotype is labeled as medium-sized (0.01 to 0.1%). The chain is built from TRBV29-1 and TRBJ1-1; TRBD1 aligns across 9 bases. The CDR3 is made up of 13 amino acids. Germline V gene sequence: CDR1 SQVTM, CDR2 ANQGSEA. V was pared by 7 bases and J by 11 bases, with 14 bases of the junction left unmatched. CDR3 in amino acids: CSAPGGTGCFAFF. The CDR3 DNA follows: TGCAGCGCCCCGGGGGGGACAGGGTGTTTTGCTTTCTTT.

The chain employs TRBV27 and TRBJ1-2; no clear D. Germline assignment: CDR1 MNHEY and CDR2 SMNVEV (reference sequence). V was cut by 5 bases and J by 7 bases, with 17 bases left in between. This CDR3 has 14 amino acids. This CDR3 is CASSTNHGAGGYTF. CDR3 DNA: TGTGCCAGCAGTACTAATCACGGTGCGGGTGGCTACACCTTC.

This chain links TRBV29-1 with TRBJ2-3, with 7 bases aligning to TRBD1. With V trimmed by 1 base and J by 0 bases, 4 bases remained unmatched. Germline V gene data show CDR1 as SQVTM and CDR2 as ANQGSEA. CDR3 length: 15 residues. The CDR3 DNA reads as TGCAGCGTTGAAGCCCGGGACAGTAGCACAGATACGCAGTATTTT. Translation gives CSVEARDSSTDTQYF.

By frequency in the sample, this clonotype is medium-sized. V gene TRBV7-9 combines with J gene TRBJ2-7, with 8 bases aligning to TRBD1. In germline, CDR1 is SEHNR, CDR2 FQNEAQ (reference sequence). Trimming took 5 bases from V and 4 from J; bases not matched to a gene: 10. CDR3 length: 15 residues. CDR3 sequence: CASSDGQGREYEQYF. The DNA of the CDR3 is TGTGCCAGCAGCGACGGACAGGGACGTGAATACGAGCAGTACTTC.

This clonotype qualifies as medium-sized. The rearrangement joins TRBV2 to TRBJ2-2; 7 bases agree with TRBD1. CDR3 length: 16 amino acids. With 4 bases clipped from V and 4 bases from J, the junction kept 9 bases outside the gene matches. The germline V gene encodes CDR1 SNHLY and CDR2 FYNNEI. CDR3 bases: TGTGCCAGCAGTGGATTCCACAGGGGCAGCACCGGGGAGCTGTTTTTT. Amino acids: CASSGFHRGSTGELFF. Together with reference TRBV2 and TRBJ2-2, the CDR3 gives the full variable domain: EPEVTQTPSHQVTQMGQEVILRCVPISNHLYFYWYRQILGQKVEFLVSFYNNEISEKSEIFDDQFSVERPDGSNFTLKIRSTKLEDSAMYFCASSGFHRGSTGELFFGEGSRLTVL.

Points on this clonotype: One junction end does not reproduce the germline sequence, and a read error may be involved. CDR3 coding DNA: TGCGGTGCTAGACCACCGGGACAGGGCGACGAAAAACTGTTTTTT. Encoded protein: CGARPPGQGDEKLFF. V usage is TRBV20-1 and J usage is TRBJ1-4; 9 bases line up with TRBD1. This CDR3 is built from 15 residues. The V gene's germline CDR1 is DFQATT and CDR2 SNEGSKA (reference sequence).

To note about this clonotype: This could be a read error, since a much larger clone is one nucleotide away. The V and J genes are TRBV28 and TRBJ1-1, with D possibly being TRBD1 (6 bases). The V gene lost 7 bases and the J gene lost 9 bases, with 18 bases spanning the gap. CDR3 size: 13 residues. CDR1 is MDHEN, CDR2 SYDVKM, per germline. The CDR3 DNA follows: TGTGCCAGCACCTTAAGGGGGGGGCGAAAAGCTTTCTTT. Its translation is CASTLRGGRKAFF.

By its share, this clonotype is medium-sized. CDR3 region: CASSLWGGRANEKLFF. The CDR3 nucleotides are TGTGCCAGCAGCCTTTGGGGCGGAAGAGCTAATGAAAAACTGTTTTTT. The chain links TRBV2 to TRBJ1-4; D is possibly TRBD1 (5 bases). The germline gives CDR1 SNHLY, CDR2 FYNNEI. There are 16 residues in the CDR3. The V end was cut by 6 bases, the J end by 3 bases, with 17 bases between.

Concerning this clonotype itself: A much larger clone lies a single base off, so this may be a read error. The chain is built from TRBV6-2 or TRBV6-3 and TRBJ2-7; tentatively, D is TRBD1 (6 bases). CDR3 length: 15 residues. CDR1 and CDR2 (germline): MNHEY, SVGEGT. CDR3 DNA: TGTGCCGGCAGTTACCGGGACAACGGGGCCTACGAGCAGTACTTC. Amino acids: CAGSYRDNGAYEQYF.

Worth noting for this clonotype: In this CDR3 the conserved last residue, phenylalanine or tryptophan, is missing, so a read error is likely. The DNA is left out, because the CDR3 cannot be placed on it with certainty; the CDR3 is given as TCRdb lists it. The chain is built from TRBV30 and TRBJ2-3; the DNA was not used to check the table's D call, TRBD2. CDR1 is GTSNPN and CDR2 is SVGIG in the germline V gene (reference sequence). Including both end residues, the CDR3 is 17 amino acids long. CDR3 sequence: CAWSKRLAGAYEQYFGP.

This clonotype has just a few counts. This clone may be a read error of a much larger clone one base away. This chain uses TRBV6-1 with TRBJ2-2, with a tentative D call TRBD1 (5 bases). CDR3 length: 14 residues. Looked up from germline, CDR1 is MNHNS and CDR2 is SASEGT. The V end lost 6 bases, the J end lost 1 base, and 9 bases lay between the germline ends. CDR3 sequence (DNA): TGTGCCAGCAGACAGGTACAGAACACCGGGGAGCTGTTTTTT. Its translation is CASRQVQNTGELFF.

As concerns this clonotype: This may be a read error, as it is one base from a much larger clone. CDR3 nucleotides: TGTGCCAGTGGGACTAGAGGGGATACGCAGTATTTT. Protein: CASGTRGDTQYF. The chain has TRBV19 and TRBJ2-3, with 8 bases matching TRBD2. Germline CDR1 and CDR2: LNHDA and SQIVND (reference sequence). The V and J ends lost 8 bases and 6 bases, in that order; junction bases with no gene match: 4. CDR3 length: 12 residues.

The chain uses TRBV20-1 and TRBJ2-1; unclear D gene. This CDR3 has 11 residues. Germline CDR1 DFQATT, CDR2 SNEGSKA (reference sequence). V was pared by 3 bases and J by 4 bases, with 4 bases between. The CDR3 sequence: CSASHYNEQFF. The CDR3, as DNA: TGCAGTGCTAGCCATTACAATGAGCAGTTCTTC.

Within the sample, this clonotype is medium-sized (0.01 to 0.1%). CDR3 DNA sequence: TGCGCCAGCAGCTTGCGCGGCAGGGATTTGCTGAACACTGAAGCTTTCTTT. Amino acids: CASSLRGRDLLNTEAFF. The chain couples TRBV5-1 to TRBJ1-1, with a tentative D call TRBD1 (5 bases). Germline V gene lookup returns CDR1 SGHRS and CDR2 YFSETQ. This CDR3 contains 17 residues. With 1 base removed from V and 0 bases from J, the gap between germline ends came to 16 bases.

By sample fraction, this clonotype is medium-sized. V usage is TRBV27 and J usage is TRBJ1-6; D is unresolved. The V gene's germline CDR1 is MNHEY and CDR2 SMNVEV (reference sequence). This CDR3 spans 15 amino acids. Deletions cut 6 bases from V and 7 bases from J, with 16 bases between. CDR3 nucleotide sequence: TGTGCCAGCAGGCGGTTGGACGGAAGGAATTCACCCCTCCACTTT. Protein sequence: CASRRLDGRNSPLHF.

For this clonotype: Possible read error: a much larger clone is one base away. The rearrangement uses TRBV2 and TRBJ2-1, with no clear D. Germline V gene lookup returns CDR1 SNHLY and CDR2 FYNNEI. Trimming removed 5 bases at V and 4 bases at J, with 12 bases between. The CDR3 sequence is 14 residues long. The CDR3 sequence is CASSSTGRYNEQFF. The CDR3 coding sequence is TGTGCCAGCAGTTCCACCGGCAGGTACAATGAGCAGTTCTTC.

Concerning this clonotype: A read error may produce the germline difference seen at one junction end. J is TRBJ2-1 and V is TRBV7-8; tentative D call: TRBD1 (6 bases). Germline values: CDR1 SGHVS, CDR2 FQNEAQ. This CDR3 contains 16 residues. The CDR3 loop reads CAISLWTVLSGNEQFF. In DNA, the CDR3 is TGTGCCATCAGCTTATGGACAGTTTTGAGTGGCAATGAGCAGTTCTTC.

The table lists this clonotype with a few counts. This may come from a read error, since a much larger clone is one base off. The rearrangement links TRBV19 to TRBJ1-1; TRBD1 is a possible D gene (6 bases). This CDR3 contains 14 residues. Germline CDR1 is LNHDA and CDR2 is SQIVND (reference sequence). V dropped 6 bases and J dropped 4 bases, with 15 bases sitting between them. CDR3 in amino acids: CASSDRRQGTEAFF. The CDR3 bases are TGTGCCAGTAGCGACAGGAGGCAAGGCACTGAAGCTTTCTTT.

The V call is TRBV29-1, the J call TRBJ1-2; unclear D gene. The length of the CDR3 is 11 residues. Trimming cost V 6 bases and J 0 bases, with 5 bases left between them. Germline V CDR1 and CDR2: SQVTM, ANQGSEA. The CDR3 region is CSVTANYGYTF. DNA of the CDR3: TGCAGCGTAACAGCTAACTATGGCTACACCTTC. The whole variable domain, filled in from reference TRBV29-1 and TRBJ1-2, reads SAVISQKPSRDICQRGTSLTIQCQVDSQVTMMFWYRQQPGQSLTLIATANQGSEATYESGFVIDKFPISRPNLTFSTLTVSNMSPEDSSIYLCSVTANYGYTFGSGTRLTVV.